Each of the 28 T cell receptor beta chains below was sequenced from the same sample in a study of T cell repertoires in cytomegalovirus infection. One entry per CDR3 protein results from TCRdb running MiXCR on the reads. The sample yields approximately 630,000 distinct CDR3 sequences, 20% to 30% seen once. Sequences were obtained from CD8+ T cells from PBMCs. The receptors derive from a human donor in good health (CMV status not recorded). Some clones in this sample may be carry-over from other donors' samples.

This clonotype was seen only a few times. The J gene is TRBJ2-1, the V gene TRBV6-5; D might be TRBD1 (6 bases). Looked up from germline, CDR1 is MNHEY and CDR2 is SVGAGI. V gave up 0 bases and J gave up 5 bases, with 23 bases separating them. The CDR3 sequence is 19 residues long. As DNA, the CDR3 is TGTGCCAGCAGTTACTCGCCAAAAGGGACAAGCGATTATAACAATGAGCAGTTCTTC. Amino acids: CASSYSPKGTSDYNNEQFF.

On this clonotype: A much larger clone lies a single base off, so this may be a read error. This chain links TRBV12-3 or TRBV12-4 with TRBJ2-2; perhaps TRBD1 as D (6 bases). The CDR3 is 14 amino acids. Here the CDR3 reads CVSSSGVYTGELFF. The CDR3 nucleotides are TGTGTCAGCAGTTCAGGGGTGTACACCGGGGAGCTGTTTTTT.

In its sample, this clonotype was seen a few times. This rearrangement joins TRBV10-2 to TRBJ2-2; D gene ambiguous. Per the germline V gene, CDR1 is WSHSY and CDR2 is SAAADI. The CDR3 runs 14 residues. V lost 4 bases and J lost 5, with 11 bases in between. The CDR3 bases are TGCGCCAGCAGTGGAATTGTTTGGACCGGGGAGCTGTTTTTT. It encodes CASSGIVWTGELFF.

This clonotype has a single count. The chain couples TRBV2 to TRBJ2-3, with D unresolved. Germline loops: CDR1 SNHLY, CDR2 FYNNEI. This CDR3 has 16 residues. Trimming stripped 10 bases from V and 4 bases from J, with 24 bases between. The CDR3 coding sequence is TGTGCCATCCCTCCTGGCGGAGAGGATCTCTCAGATACGCAGTATTTT. It is translated as CAIPPGGEDLSDTQYF.

This clonotype was observed once. Lacking the conserved final phenylalanine or tryptophan, this CDR3 likely reflects a read error. The chain is built from TRBV23-1 and TRBJ1-5; no firm D call. TRBV23-1 counts as an open reading frame of uncertain function. V lost 0 bases and J 1 base, leaving 13 bases between the germline ends. The CDR3 runs 17 residues. This CDR3 is CASSQSWRDASNQPQHS. The DNA for the CDR3 is TGCGCCAGCAGTCAATCGTGGCGGGATGCAAGCAATCAGCCCCAGCATTCT.

This clonotype has a count of ten or more. This chain links TRBV7-6 with TRBJ1-4, with D perhaps matching TRBD1 (6 bases). CDR1 is SGHVS, CDR2 FNYEAQ, per germline. The CDR3 contains 16 residues. V shed 2 bases and J shed 5 bases, with 15 bases lying between them. CDR3 nucleotide sequence: TGTGCCAGCAGCTTAACCCAGACAACAGGGAATGAAAAACTGTTTTTT. Encoded protein: CASSLTQTTGNEKLFF.

The chain combines TRBV27 with TRBJ2-2; 8 nucleotides agree with TRBD1. This CDR3 comprises 18 residues. Looked up from germline, CDR1 is MNHEY and CDR2 is SMNVEV (reference sequence). V shed 2 bases and J 8 bases; nucleotides not matched to a gene: 16. Here the CDR3 reads CASSLNVETGVNVGELFF. CDR3 nucleotides: TGTGCCAGCAGTTTAAACGTAGAGACAGGGGTTAATGTTGGGGAGCTGTTTTTT.

This clonotype showed up just a few times. V and J are TRBV20-1 and TRBJ2-1; the match to TRBD2 covers 12 bases. V lost 2 bases, J lost 4 bases, and 9 bases stayed unmatched. The germline V gene has CDR1 DFQATT and CDR2 SNEGSKA (reference sequence). This CDR3 has 17 residues. CDR3: CSARLLAGGLGYNEQFF. The DNA for the CDR3 is TGCAGTGCTAGATTACTAGCGGGGGGTTTAGGGTACAATGAGCAGTTCTTC.

The chain has TRBV29-1 and TRBJ2-1; tentatively, D is TRBD2 (7 bases). Trimming pared 5 bases from V and 4 bases from J, leaving 15 bases between. The CDR3 sequence is 14 residues long. The germline gives CDR1 SQVTM, CDR2 ANQGSEA. DNA of the CDR3: TGCAGCGTTTTACCGGGGGGCCTATACAATGAGCAGTTCTTC. The encoded protein is CSVLPGGLYNEQFF.

V gene TRBV6-2 or TRBV6-3 combines with J gene TRBJ2-7, with TRBD1 matching over 7 bases. The germline gives CDR1 MNHEY, CDR2 SVGEGT. The V and J ends lost 7 bases and 3 bases, in that order; junction bases with no gene match: 12. The CDR3 totals 15 residues. CDR3 protein: CASTILPGQLYEQYV. CDR3 sequence (DNA): TGTGCCAGCACCATCTTGCCGGGACAGCTCTACGAGCAGTACGTC.

The gene calls are TRBV19 and TRBJ2-7, with 11 bases identical to TRBD1. CDR1 is LNHDA and CDR2 is SQIVND in the germline V gene (reference sequence). This CDR3 has 13 amino acids. J lost 7 bases, V lost 8 bases, and 7 bases had no gene match. CDR3 sequence: CASGQGAGYEQYF. The CDR3 nucleotides are TGTGCCAGTGGACAGGGGGCGGGCTATGAGCAGTACTTC.

This clonotype was seen a few times. V usage is TRBV7-3 and J usage is TRBJ1-1; D is unresolved. Germline V lookup: CDR1 SGHTA, CDR2 FQGTGA. This CDR3 has 15 residues. Trimming stripped 2 bases from V and 3 bases from J, with 13 bases between. CDR3 DNA sequence: TGTGCCAGCAGCTTAGAATACCCCATCCACACTGAAGCTTTCTTT. Its translation: CASSLEYPIHTEAFF.

The chain couples TRBV5-1 to TRBJ1-1; D is unclear. Germline values: CDR1 SGHRS, CDR2 YFSETQ. This CDR3 comprises 11 residues. The V end was cut by 9 bases, the J end by 5 bases, with 11 bases between. CDR3 sequence (DNA): TGCGCCACCCTACTGGGGACTGAAGCTTTCTTT. This sequence encodes CATLLGTEAFF.

This clonotype was recorded at least ten times. This rearrangement joins TRBV7-2 to TRBJ2-7; TRBD2 aligns across 10 bases. Germline V gene lookup returns CDR1 SGHTA and CDR2 FQGNSA. The CDR3 loop spans 18 amino acids. V lost 2 bases, J lost 0 bases, and 10 bases stayed unmatched. The CDR3 nucleotides read TGTGCCAGCAGCTTATTGTCTAGCGGGGGCCAAAACTCCTACGAGCAGTACTTC. Its protein product is CASSLLSSGGQNSYEQYF.

The sample holds many counts of this clonotype. The rearrangement joins TRBV6-2 or TRBV6-3 to TRBJ2-3, with a tentative D call TRBD2 (5 bases). The V gene's germline CDR1 is MNHEY and CDR2 SVGEGT. This CDR3 is 15 amino acids long. Trimming left V 2 bases short and J 4 bases short, with 13 bases between. The CDR3 sequence is CASSYGRRGSDTQYF. The CDR3, as DNA: TGTGCCAGCAGTTACGGCCGACGAGGGTCAGATACGCAGTATTTT.

This clonotype showed up many times. V usage is TRBV12-3 or TRBV12-4 and J usage is TRBJ1-2, with D possibly TRBD1 on 5 matching bases. Trimming took off 7 bases at V and 12 bases at J, with 12 bases between the two ends. The CDR3 loop spans 10 amino acids. The CDR3: CASTPGPDTF. The CDR3 DNA reads as TGTGCCAGCACCCCGGGACCGGACACCTTC.

This clonotype was recorded many times. V is TRBV6-1 and J is TRBJ2-3; 10 bases are a match to TRBD1. The CDR3 consists of 17 residues. The germline CDR1 and CDR2 sequences are MNHNS and SASEGT. With V trimmed by 5 bases and J by 0 bases, 8 bases remained unmatched. In nucleotides, the CDR3 is TGTGCCAGCAGTCTCTCCCGACAGGGGGCAAGCACAGATACGCAGTATTTT. Protein sequence: CASSLSRQGASTDTQYF.

At least ten counts were recorded for this clonotype. This chain joins TRBV27 and TRBJ2-1; TRBD2 aligns across 9 bases. This CDR3 spans 14 amino acids. V lost 3 bases and J lost 6; bases outside the gene matches: 3. Germline CDR1 is MNHEY and CDR2 is SMNVEV (reference sequence). Here the CDR3 DNA reads TGTGCCAGCAGTTTTAGCGGGGGCCTCAATGAGCAGTTCTTC. It encodes CASSFSGGLNEQFF.

A few counts support this clonotype. The CDR3 loop reads CASSQRQLNTGELFF. The DNA for the CDR3 is TGCGCCAGCAGCCAGAGACAGTTGAACACCGGGGAGCTGTTTTTT. The rearrangement uses TRBV4-1 and TRBJ2-2; weak D call: TRBD1 (5 bases). Germline V lookup: CDR1 MGHRA, CDR2 YSYEKL. The V end lost 3 bases, the J end lost 1 base, and 9 bases lay between the germline ends. This CDR3 is 15 amino acids long.

This clonotype has a handful of counts. The chain is built from TRBV19 and TRBJ2-1; 7 nucleotides agree with TRBD2. V lost 0 bases and J lost 1; bases outside the gene matches: 6. This CDR3 has 17 residues. CDR1 is LNHDA and CDR2 is SQIVND in the germline V gene (reference sequence). The CDR3 spells CASSIDFRRGSYNEQFF. The CDR3 coding sequence is TGTGCCAGTAGTATAGATTTTCGGCGGGGGTCCTACAATGAGCAGTTCTTC.

This clonotype was recorded a few times. The chain couples TRBV24-1 to TRBJ2-3; 8 bases are a match to TRBD2. This CDR3 region has 17 residues. Germline lookup yields CDR1 KGHDR and CDR2 SFDVKD. Losses at the gene ends were 4 bases for V and 3 bases for J; bases not matched to a gene: 11. The CDR3 DNA reads TGTGCCACCAGTGAGGCCTCGCTAGCGGGCGGGACAGATACGCAGTATTTT. It codes for CATSEASLAGGTDTQYF.

Regarding this clonotype: With a much larger clone just one base away, this may be a read error. V is TRBV7-2 and J is TRBJ1-1; 12 bases line up with TRBD1. Per germline, CDR1 SGHTA and CDR2 FQGNSA. This CDR3 region has 13 residues. V lost 6 bases to trimming and J lost 6 bases; unmatched junction nucleotides: 2. The chain's CDR3 is CASRGTGGPEAFF. For the CDR3, the DNA is TGTGCCAGCAGAGGGACAGGGGGCCCTGAAGCTTTCTTT.

This clonotype occurred a few times. This chain connects TRBV14 to TRBJ1-3; no clear D. In germline, CDR1 is SGHDN, CDR2 FVKESK. Trimming removed 6 bases from V and 0 bases from J, with 9 bases in between. The CDR3 length is 14 residues. The CDR3 is CASSQFSSGNTIYF. The DNA of the CDR3 is TGTGCCAGCAGTCAATTCAGCTCTGGAAACACCATATATTTT.

The V gene is TRBV7-6, the J gene TRBJ1-2; D perhaps matches TRBD1 (5 bases). The V end lost 1 base, the J end lost 6 bases, and 12 bases lay between the germline ends. Germline loops: CDR1 SGHVS, CDR2 FNYEAQ. The CDR3 has 14 amino acids. The CDR3 sequence is CASSLGYGDHGYTF. CDR3 nucleotides: TGTGCCAGCAGCTTAGGGTACGGGGACCATGGCTACACCTTC.

This clonotype turned up a few times. The chain combines TRBV10-3 with TRBJ2-7, with 10 bases identical to TRBD1. V shed 4 bases and J 3 bases; nucleotides not matched to a gene: 3. CDR1 and CDR2 (germline): ENHRY, SYGVKD. The CDR3 covers 14 residues. CDR3 in DNA: TGTGCCATCAGTGGTGGGGACAGGGGCTACGAGCAGTACGTC. It encodes CAISGGDRGYEQYV.

The chain recombines TRBV6-5 with TRBJ1-2; D not resolved. Trimming shortened V by 5 bases and J by 3 bases, and 10 bases separated the two germline ends. The CDR3 has 13 amino acids. The germline V gene has CDR1 MNHEY and CDR2 SVGAGI. This chain's CDR3 is CASSAETYYGYTF. The CDR3, as DNA: TGTGCCAGCAGTGCCGAAACATACTATGGCTACACCTTC.

The chain uses TRBV20-1 and TRBJ1-1, with D perhaps matching TRBD1 (6 bases). V lost 0 bases and J 1 base, leaving 12 bases between the germline ends. CDR3 length equals 15 residues. Germline V gene data show CDR1 as DFQATT and CDR2 as SNEGSKA (reference sequence). Here the CDR3 DNA reads TGCAGTGCTAGAGAGAGCAGGGACAAGAACACTGAAGCTTTCTTT. It translates to CSARESRDKNTEAFF.

In its sample, this clonotype was seen many times. This rearrangement joins TRBV28 to TRBJ2-2, with a possible D match to TRBD1 (5 bases). The CDR3 is 14 residues long. Deletions cut 3 bases from V and 5 bases from J, with 10 bases between. Germline values: CDR1 MDHEN, CDR2 SYDVKM. CDR3 nucleotide sequence: TGTGCCAGCAGTTTGACAGAATTGACCGGGGAGCTGTTTTTT. Its protein product is CASSLTELTGELFF. Using reference TRBV28 and TRBJ2-2 for the parts outside the CDR3, the full variable domain is DVKVTQSSRYLVKRTGEKVFLECVQDMDHENMFWYRQDPGLGLRLIYFSYDVKMKEKGDIPEGYSVSREKKERFSLILESASTNQTSMYLCASSLTELTGELFFGEGSRLTVL.